The 31 T cell receptor beta chains below all came from one sample that was sequenced in a study of blood T cell repertoires in COVID-19. Method: immunoSEQ multiplex PCR; TCRdb's copy keeps in-frame clones and lacks some. The table records under 95,000 clones, over 70% of them present only once. The sample comprised peripheral blood. These receptors were taken from a man between 45 and 60 years old with acute or convalescent COVID-19.

This clone was detected only a few times. This chain connects TRBV30 to TRBJ1-2, with unresolved D. There are 12 residues in the CDR3. The V gene's germline CDR1 is GTSNPN and CDR2 SVGIG (reference sequence). V was trimmed by 1 base and J by 3 bases, leaving 6 bases between them. CDR3 sequence: CAWSDRDYGYTF. The CDR3 DNA reads TGTGCCTGGAGTGACAGAGACTATGGCTACACCTTC.

This rearrangement joins TRBV9 to TRBJ1-2, with a possible D match to TRBD1 (6 bases). The CDR3 covers 16 residues. The V end lost 3 bases, the J end lost 4 bases, and 19 bases lay between the germline ends. Per germline, CDR1 SGDLS and CDR2 YYNGEE. CDR3 DNA sequence: TGTGCCAGCAGCGGCGCAGAACTGGGCAGGGGCTATGGCTACACCTTC. This encodes CASSGAELGRGYGYTF.

V usage is TRBV28 and J usage is TRBJ1-5; D not certain. Germline assignment: CDR1 MDHEN and CDR2 SYDVKM. The CDR3 is made up of 15 amino acids. Trimming removed 3 bases at V and 1 base at J, with 10 bases between. CDR3 in amino acids: CASSLWEDSNQPQHF. In DNA, the CDR3 is TGTGCCAGCAGTTTGTGGGAGGACAGCAATCAGCCCCAGCATTTT.

The chain couples TRBV14 to TRBJ1-2; D is ambiguous. The germline CDR1 and CDR2 sequences are SGHDN and FVKESK. This CDR3 has 13 residues. V was trimmed by 6 bases and J by 2 bases, leaving 10 bases between them. The CDR3: CASSPLGNYGYTF. In DNA form, the CDR3 reads TGTGCCAGCAGTCCCTTGGGCAACTATGGCTACACCTTC. The full variable domain, completed using reference TRBV14 and TRBJ1-2, is EAGVTQFPSHSVIEKGQTVTLRCDPISGHDNLYWYRRVMGKEIKFLLHFVKESKQDESGMPNNRFLAERTGGTYSTLKVQPAELEDSGVYFCASSPLGNYGYTFGSGTRLTVV.

This sequence joins TRBV9 and TRBJ1-4; 7 bases are shared with TRBD1. V gave up 4 bases and J gave up 8 bases; unmatched junction bases: 11. This CDR3 spans 15 amino acids. CDR1 SGDLS and CDR2 YYNGEE come from the germline V gene. Here the CDR3 DNA reads TGTGCCAGCAGCCCGGGACAGCAGGGTTGGGAAAAACTGTTTTTT. Its translation: CASSPGQQGWEKLFF.

The V call is TRBV12-3 or TRBV12-4, the J call TRBJ1-5; 8 bases line up with TRBD1. Losses at the gene ends were 6 bases for V and 6 bases for J; bases not matched to a gene: 4. This CDR3 has 13 amino acids. The CDR3 DNA reads TGTGCCAGCAGCGCGGACAGGGTTCAGCCCCAGCATTTT. Its translation is CASSADRVQPQHF.

This clone has a handful of counts. The gene calls are TRBV5-4 and TRBJ1-2; tentatively, D is TRBD1 (5 bases). From germline, CDR1 is SGHNT and CDR2 YYREEE (reference sequence). V lost 4 bases and J lost 2, with 12 bases in between. The CDR3 is 14 amino acids. The CDR3 bases are TGTGCCAGCAGCGCGGGACTGATAAACTATGGCTACACCTTC. Protein sequence: CASSAGLINYGYTF.

This chain connects TRBV7-8 to TRBJ2-7; the match to TRBD1 covers 7 bases. The CDR3 totals 12 residues. Germline V lookup: CDR1 SGHVS, CDR2 FQNEAQ. J was trimmed by 2 bases and V by 8 bases; bases with no gene match: 3. CDR3 amino acids: CASATGAYEQYF. Here the CDR3 DNA reads TGTGCCAGCGCCACAGGGGCCTACGAGCAGTACTTC.

This rearrangement joins TRBV12-3 or TRBV12-4 to TRBJ2-7; 7 nucleotides align to TRBD1. V was clipped by 6 bases and J by 5 bases; unmatched bases: 4. The CDR3 covers 12 residues. The CDR3 here is CASSGDSNEQYF. CDR3 bases: TGTGCCAGCAGCGGGGACAGCAACGAGCAGTACTTC.

The chain employs TRBV18 and TRBJ1-5; D gene unclear. Germline V CDR1 and CDR2: KGHSH, LQKENI. The CDR3 extends over 13 amino acids. Trimming removed 5 bases from V and 8 bases from J, with 13 bases in between. CDR3 DNA sequence: TGTGCCAGCTCAGATGAGGGTGTAAAGCCCCAGCATTTT. Protein: CASSDEGVKPQHF.

The J gene is TRBJ1-5, the V gene TRBV7-2, with D possibly matching TRBD1 (5 bases). This CDR3 spans 15 amino acids. Germline values: CDR1 SGHTA, CDR2 FQGNSA. The V end was cut by 5 bases, the J end by 4 bases, with 15 bases between. In DNA, the CDR3 is TGTGCCAGCAGCCCCCGGCCCGGGGGAAATCAGCCCCAGCATTTT. Translation gives CASSPRPGGNQPQHF.

This chain links TRBV28 with TRBJ2-1; D is perhaps TRBD2 (6 bases). This CDR3 has 13 amino acids. Trimming shortened V by 7 bases and J by 10 bases, and 17 bases separated the two germline ends. The V gene's germline CDR1 is MDHEN and CDR2 SYDVKM. CDR3 in amino acids: CASTLDYQGEQFF. CDR3 nucleotides: TGTGCCAGCACCTTGGACTACCAAGGAGAGCAGTTCTTC.

The rearrangement joins TRBV6-6 to TRBJ1-3, with a possible D match to TRBD1 (5 bases). Germline V gene lookup returns CDR1 MNHNY and CDR2 SVGAGI (reference sequence). The CDR3 length is 14 residues. The V and J ends lost 0 bases and 4 bases respectively, with 7 bases between them. The CDR3 DNA reads TGTGCCAGCAGTTACTCCAGGGTGGGAAACACCATATATTTT. It codes for CASSYSRVGNTIYF.

The chain joins TRBV3-1 (or the pseudogene TRBV3-2) to TRBJ2-4; 10 nucleotides line up with TRBD1. The trim removed 3 bases at V and 8 bases at J, leaving 7 bases unmatched. This CDR3 region has 15 residues. The germline V gene has CDR1 LGHDT and CDR2 YNNKEL (reference sequence). For the CDR3, the DNA is TGTGCCAGCAGCCAGAGGGACAGGGGAGGAGACATTCAGTACTTC. Its translation: CASSQRDRGGDIQYF.

The J gene is TRBJ2-1, the V gene TRBV4-1; 9 positions match TRBD1. With V trimmed by 3 bases and J by 5 bases, 5 bases remained unmatched. There are 15 residues in the CDR3. The germline CDR1 and CDR2 sequences are MGHRA and YSYEKL. Here the CDR3 DNA reads TGCGCCAGCAGCCATGGGACAGGGACTGACAATGAGCAGTTCTTC. Amino acid sequence: CASSHGTGTDNEQFF.

V gene TRBV5-1 combines with J gene TRBJ2-2, with TRBD2 identical over 9 bases. The CDR3 spans 14 residues. Germline assignment: CDR1 SGHRS and CDR2 YFSETQ. V dropped 0 bases and J dropped 9; count of bases not matched to a gene: 3. The CDR3 loop reads CASSLELAGRELFF. CDR3 nucleotide sequence: TGCGCCAGCAGCTTGGAACTAGCGGGCCGGGAGCTGTTTTTT.

V and J are TRBV10-3 and TRBJ1-2, with TRBD1 matching 9 bases. This CDR3 region has 15 residues. The V gene end was trimmed by 7 bases and the J gene end by 2 bases; junction bases not matched to a gene: 8. Looked up from germline, CDR1 is ENHRY and CDR2 is SYGVKD. The CDR3 DNA reads TGTGCCATCACAGGACCGGGACAGGGAAACTATGGCTACACCTTC. Protein sequence: CAITGPGQGNYGYTF.

The sample holds a few counts of this clone. The chain combines TRBV30 with TRBJ1-4; 7 nucleotides line up with TRBD1. There are 13 residues in the CDR3. The germline V gene has CDR1 GTSNPN and CDR2 SVGIG (reference sequence). The V segment lost 8 bases and the J segment 5 bases; nucleotides outside the gene matches: 8. The CDR3 sequence: CARRGQKNEKLFF. The CDR3 nucleotides read TGTGCCCGCAGGGGACAGAAAAATGAAAAACTGTTTTTT.

The J gene is TRBJ1-1, the V gene TRBV5-8; D is ambiguous. The germline gives CDR1 SGHTS, CDR2 YDEGEE. Trimming took off 0 bases at V and 11 bases at J, with 20 bases between the two ends. This CDR3 spans 15 amino acids. CDR3 coding DNA: TGTGCCAGCAGCTTGGACGGTGGGCAGGATTCCTCGGCTTTCTTT. Translation: CASSLDGGQDSSAFF. Full variable domain (rest looked up from reference TRBV5-8 and TRBJ1-1): EAGVTQSPTHLIKTRGQQATLRCSPISGHTSVYWYQQALGLGLQFLLWYDEGEERNRGNFPPRFSGRQFPNYSSELNVNALELEDSALYLCASSLDGGQDSSAFFGQGTRLTVV.

This clone was seen only a few times. V is TRBV3-1 (or the pseudogene TRBV3-2) and J is TRBJ2-7; the match to TRBD2 covers 8 bases. Germline V gene lookup returns CDR1 LGHDT and CDR2 YNNKEL (reference sequence). V lost 8 bases and J lost 3; bases outside the gene matches: 18. CDR3 length equals 17 residues. The CDR3 spells CASGPVSSGIEGYEQYF. The CDR3 DNA follows: TGTGCCAGCGGTCCGGTGAGTAGCGGGATAGAGGGCTACGAGCAGTACTTC.

The chain employs TRBV28 and TRBJ2-1, with D perhaps matching TRBD1 (6 bases). Germline CDR1 is MDHEN and CDR2 is SYDVKM. CDR3 length equals 12 residues. The V and J ends lost 4 bases and 9 bases respectively, with 10 bases between them. The DNA for the CDR3 is TGTGCCAGCAGTTACAGGGTTTTTGAGCAGTTCTTC. It is translated as CASSYRVFEQFF.

The genes are TRBV7-8 and TRBJ1-2, with D hard to call. The V gene's germline CDR1 is SGHVS and CDR2 FQNEAQ. This CDR3 contains 15 residues. The V and J ends lost 0 bases and 1 base respectively, with 9 bases between them. This chain's CDR3 is CASSLALGRNYGYTF. The CDR3 DNA is TGTGCCAGCAGCTTAGCGCTTGGGCGTAACTATGGCTACACCTTC.

The rearrangement links TRBV27 to TRBJ1-5, with D unclear. CDR1 and CDR2 from the germline V gene are MNHEY and SMNVEV (reference sequence). Trimming took off 5 bases at V and 3 bases at J, with 8 bases between the two ends. The CDR3 has 13 residues. Here the CDR3 DNA reads TGTGCCAGCAGTCCCCGCGTCAATCAGCCCCAGCATTTT. Its translation: CASSPRVNQPQHF.

This chain joins TRBV5-1 and TRBJ1-3; D is perhaps TRBD1 (6 bases). In germline, CDR1 is SGHRS, CDR2 YFSETQ. This CDR3 spans 17 amino acids. V was cut by 0 bases and J by 1 base, with 14 bases left in between. CDR3 region: CASSLAETGMSGNTIYF. DNA for the CDR3: TGCGCCAGCAGCTTGGCCGAGACAGGCATGTCTGGAAACACCATATATTTT. The whole variable domain, filled in from reference TRBV5-1 and TRBJ1-3, reads KAGVTQTPRYLIKTRGQQVTLSCSPISGHRSVSWYQQTPGQGLQFLFEYFSETQRNKGNFPGRFSGRQFSNSRSEMNVSTLELGDSALYLCASSLAETGMSGNTIYFGEGSWLTVV.

The chain couples TRBV4-2 to TRBJ2-3, with 7 bases fitting TRBD2. The CDR3 runs to 16 residues. V shed 5 bases, J shed 4 bases, and the junction held 12 bases outside the gene matches. In germline, CDR1 is LGHNA, CDR2 YNFKEQ. CDR3 in DNA: TGTGCCAGCAGCGCCTTGGTCAGCGGGACCGCAGATACGCAGTATTTT. Translated, it gives CASSALVSGTADTQYF.

In this sample, this clone turned up once. The V and J genes are TRBV5-1 and TRBJ2-3; 7 bases map to TRBD1. The V segment lost 3 bases and the J segment 2 bases; nucleotides outside the gene matches: 3. The CDR3 runs 14 residues. CDR1 and CDR2 from the germline V gene are SGHRS and YFSETQ. The CDR3 nucleotides are TGCGCCAGCAGCTCGACAGGGACCACAGATACGCAGTATTTT. This sequence encodes CASSSTGTTDTQYF.

CDR3 nucleotides: TGTGCCAGCAGTTACTCAGGGGATGCCGATCAGCCCCAGCATTTT. Its translation is CASSYSGDADQPQHF. This chain links TRBV6-2 or TRBV6-3 with TRBJ1-5, with D perhaps TRBD1 (5 bases). The CDR3 is 15 residues long. Trimming left V 0 bases short and J 5 bases short, with 11 bases between. Germline CDR1 is MNHEY and CDR2 is SVGEGT.

The gene calls are TRBV2 and TRBJ2-5; 8 nucleotides align to TRBD2. The germline CDR1 and CDR2 sequences are SNHLY and FYNNEI. This CDR3 region has 14 residues. The junction had 5 bases not matched to a gene; V was cut back by 5 bases and J by 3 bases. CDR3 DNA sequence: TGTGCCAGCAGTAAGAGCGGGGGTGAAGAGACCCAGTACTTC. Translation: CASSKSGGEETQYF.

J is TRBJ2-7 and V is TRBV21-1; TRBD2 reflects the table's D call only, with no check against the DNA. TRBV21-1 is a listed pseudogene. The CDR3 has 18 residues. In DNA form, the CDR3 reads TGTGCCAGCAGCAAGACCGCTGGAGGGAGAAGGCGGGCCTACGAGCAGTACTTC. Translating it yields CASSKTAGGRRRAYEQYF.

The chain employs TRBV7-2 and TRBJ1-2; TRBD1 agrees at 10 bases. Germline CDR1 is SGHTA and CDR2 is FQGNSA. This CDR3 region has 14 residues. V trimming: 2 bases; J trimming: 12 bases; junction bases outside the gene matches: 9. The CDR3 bases are TGTGCCAGCAGCTTAAGGGACAGGGGACCCCCCGACACCTTC. Residues: CASSLRDRGPPDTF.

This chain links TRBV28 with TRBJ2-6; 10 nucleotides match TRBD1. Germline CDR1 is MDHEN and CDR2 is SYDVKM. V gave up 7 bases and J gave up 4 bases; unmatched junction bases: 10. CDR3 length: 17 amino acids. This CDR3 is CASNAGQGLRGANVLTF. CDR3 coding DNA: TGTGCCAGCAATGCGGGACAGGGGCTACGGGGGGCCAACGTCCTGACTTTC.